Listed below are T cell receptor beta chains from one sample, sequenced in a study of T-cell memory formation after mild COVID-19. MiXCR, applied by TCRdb to the 5' RACE reads, yields one record per CDR3 protein. Among 250,000 to 400,000 distinct CDR3 sequences, 14% were seen once, and the ten largest hold under 25%. The specimen was PBMCs or a T cell subset sorted from them (not recorded which). The receptors here all came from a man aged 18 to 29 who had mild COVID-19 (a few samples of this study predate the infection). Cell type and time point are not known. Each CDR3 is given with its conserved first and last residue. The D gene is left open where the match is weak. Clone sizes are given selectively: once, few, many, or a class where the clone is expanded.

j_gene	v_gene	abundance	d_gene	CDR3aa	CDR3nt
TRBJ2-1	TRBV29-1	.	.	CSVQGSSYNEQFF	TGCAGCGTTCAAGGGAGCTCCTACAATGAGCAGTTCTTC
TRBJ2-3	TRBV28	.	TRBD2	CASSLRRGTWDTQYF	TGTGCCAGCAGTTTGCGGCGGGGGACTTGGGACACGCAGTATTTT
TRBJ1-1	TRBV5-1	.	.	CASSREGNTEAFF	TGCGCCAGCAGTCGGGAGGGGAACACTGAAGCTTTCTTT
TRBJ1-1	TRBV7-9	many	.	CASSLRQNTEAFF	TGTGCCAGCAGCTTACGACAGAACACTGAAGCTTTCTTT
TRBJ1-1	TRBV6-1	few	TRBD1	CASFHTEGATEAFF	TGTGCCAGCTTCCATACGGAGGGGGCCACTGAAGCTTTCTTT
TRBJ1-5	TRBV4-3	.	.	CASSQGFRPALEAQHF	TGCGCCAGCAGCCAAGGGTTTCGGCCGGCATTGGAGGCCCAGCATTTT
TRBJ2-1	TRBV27	.	.	CASSFAASGNEQFF	TGTGCCAGCAGTTTCGCGGCCTCGGGTAATGAGCAGTTCTTC
TRBJ2-5	TRBV20-1	few	.	CSVTRHLQETQYF	TGCAGTGTTACTAGACACCTCCAAGAGACCCAGTACTTC
TRBJ1-2	TRBV9	.	.	CASSERTDSNYGYTF	TGTGCCAGCAGCGAACGGACAGACAGCAACTATGGCTACACCTTC
TRBJ1-2	TRBV6-4	few	.	CASSDGAGNSDYTF	TGTGCCAGCAGTGACGGGGCAGGGAATAGTGACTACACCTTC
TRBJ1-1	TRBV7-9	few	.	CASSSPGRLNTEAFF	TGTGCCAGCAGCTCCCCCGGCAGGTTGAACACTGAAGCTTTCTTT
TRBJ1-3	TRBV11-1	few	.	CASSLAPGRTYSGNTIYF	TGTGCCAGCAGCTTAGCGCCGGGACGGACCTACTCTGGAAACACCATATATTTT
TRBJ1-2	TRBV6-4	.	.	CASKDTTGSANYGYTF	TGTGCCAGCAAGGATACGACAGGATCGGCTAACTATGGCTACACCTTC
TRBJ2-3	TRBV12-3/TRBV12-4	few	TRBD2	CASSSNWAGGLDTQYF	TGTGCCAGCAGTTCCAACTGGGCGGGGGGGCTAGATACGCAGTATTTT
TRBJ2-2	TRBV6-6	.	TRBD1	CASSLGRGRRDGELFF	TGTGCCAGCAGTTTGGGCAGGGGGCGGAGGGACGGGGAGCTGTTTTTT
TRBJ1-2	TRBV3-1	.	.	CASSQDTSRSSNYGYTF	TGTGCCAGCAGCCAAGATACAAGTAGGTCCTCTAACTATGGCTACACCTTC
TRBJ1-6	TRBV7-8	.	.	CASSLRSVGPSPLHF	TGTGCCAGCAGCTTACGGTCGGTGGGTCCTTCACCCCTCCACTTT
TRBJ2-3	TRBV29-1	few	TRBD1	CSAEATGGTDTQYF	TGCAGCGCCGAGGCGACAGGGGGCACAGATACGCAGTATTTT
TRBJ1-4	TRBV27	.	.	CASSPRLRVSPKEKLFF	TGTGCCAGCAGTCCGCGCTTACGGGTCTCCCCGAAGGAAAAACTGTTTTTT
TRBJ1-1	TRBV4-1	.	.	CASSLRPGDTEAFF	TGCGCCAGCAGCCTCCGACCTGGGGACACTGAAGCTTTCTTT
TRBJ2-7	TRBV9	few	TRBD1	CASSAGQGAIDEQYF	TGTGCCAGCAGCGCGGGACAGGGGGCGATCGACGAGCAGTACTTC
TRBJ2-5	TRBV29-1	many	.	CSVDGPSSQETQYF	TGCAGCGTTGATGGCCCCAGTTCTCAAGAGACCCAGTACTTC
TRBJ2-5	TRBV5-5	few	.	CASSSGAGEQETQYF	TGTGCCAGCAGCTCGGGGGCCGGTGAACAAGAGACCCAGTACTTC
TRBJ2-6	TRBV7-2	many	.	CASSLQGPSGANVLTF	TGTGCCAGCAGCTTACAGGGGCCCTCTGGGGCCAACGTCCTGACTTTC
TRBJ1-2	TRBV29-1	.	.	CSVEEGAGKNGYTF	TGCAGCGTTGAAGAGGGGGCGGGGAAGAACGGCTACACCTTC
TRBJ1-1	TRBV12-3/TRBV12-4	.	.	CATGETEAFF	TGTGCCACCGGGGAGACTGAAGCTTTCTTT
TRBJ2-1	TRBV4-2	few	.	CASSQSLENNEQFF	TGTGCCAGCAGCCAGTCGCTAGAGAACAATGAGCAGTTCTTC
TRBJ2-3	TRBV6-2/TRBV6-3	.	.	CASNPRRGEDTQYF	TGTGCCAGCAATCCTAGGAGGGGCGAAGATACGCAGTATTTT
TRBJ1-5	TRBV19	few	.	CASSPRGRGLNQPQHF	TGTGCCAGTAGCCCCCGCGGGAGGGGCCTCAATCAGCCCCAGCATTTT
TRBJ2-1	TRBV5-6	.	TRBD2	CASSRRLAASYNEQFF	TGTGCCAGCAGCAGACGACTAGCGGCTTCCTACAATGAGCAGTTCTTC
TRBJ2-7	TRBV2	.	TRBD2	CASSEGPGAGGPYEQYF	TGTGCCAGCAGTGAAGGCCCCGGGGCGGGGGGGCCCTACGAGCAGTACTTC
TRBJ1-1	TRBV4-1	.	.	CASSQEIGGSTEAFF	TGCGCCAGCAGCCAAGAAATCGGGGGGAGCACTGAAGCTTTCTTT
TRBJ2-4	TRBV7-2	many	TRBD1	CASSLAQGQGAKNIQYF	TGTGCCAGCAGCTTAGCGCAGGGACAGGGGGCCAAAAACATTCAGTACTTC
TRBJ1-2	TRBV6-5	.	.	CASSHRSSNPYGYTF	TGTGCCAGCAGCCACCGGTCCAGTAATCCCTATGGCTACACCTTC
TRBJ1-1	TRBV20-1	few	TRBD1	CSARGDRSTEAFF	TGCAGTGCTAGAGGGGACAGGTCCACTGAAGCTTTCTTT
TRBJ2-1	TRBV12-3/TRBV12-4	few	TRBD2	CASSPGTSQSSYNEQFF	TGTGCCAGCAGTCCTGGGACTAGCCAGAGCTCCTACAATGAGCAGTTCTTC
TRBJ1-2	TRBV6-5	few	.	CASSRPGGDGYTF	TGTGCCAGCAGTCGCCCCGGGGGGGATGGCTACACCTTC
TRBJ1-1	TRBV7-9	many	.	CASSLRDKNTEAFF	TGTGCCAGCAGCTTAAGGGATAAGAACACTGAAGCTTTCTTT
TRBJ1-1	TRBV3-1	many	.	CASSQGVNTEAFF	TGTGCCAGCAGCCAAGGGGTGAACACTGAAGCTTTCTTT
TRBJ1-5	TRBV12-3/TRBV12-4	.	.	CASSSGRGQPQHF	TGTGCCAGCAGTTCGGGCAGGGGTCAGCCCCAGCATTTT
TRBJ1-1	TRBV6-2/TRBV6-3	few	.	CASSFPSQNEAFF	TGTGCCAGCAGTTTCCCATCACAAAATGAAGCTTTCTTT
TRBJ1-3	TRBV7-2	.	TRBD1	CASSSGPGGNSGNTIYF	TGTGCCAGCAGTTCCGGGCCAGGGGGGAACTCTGGAAACACCATATATTTT
TRBJ2-7	TRBV4-1	.	TRBD1	CASSQDPNRGEQYF	TGCGCCAGCAGCCAAGACCCGAACAGGGGCGAGCAGTACTTC
TRBJ2-2	TRBV6-6	few	.	CASTRPGELFF	TGTGCCAGCACGAGGCCCGGGGAGCTGTTTTTT
TRBJ1-2	TRBV5-1	few	TRBD1	CASGKTGKEGGYTF	TGCGCCAGCGGCAAGACAGGGAAGGAGGGCGGCTACACCTTC
TRBJ2-5	TRBV7-2	.	.	CASSQGFPGETQYF	TGTGCCAGCAGCCAGGGGTTCCCAGGAGAGACCCAGTACTTC
TRBJ2-5	TRBV30	.	.	CAWSLGAEETQYF	TGTGCCTGGAGTTTGGGGGCGGAAGAGACCCAGTACTTC
TRBJ2-4	TRBV12-3/TRBV12-4	.	.	CASSRGEVKNIQYF	TGTGCCAGCAGTCGCGGGGAGGTCAAAAACATTCAGTACTTC
TRBJ2-4	TRBV29-1	few	.	CSVEGAGEKNIQYF	TGCAGCGTTGAGGGGGCCGGAGAAAAAAACATTCAGTACTTC
TRBJ2-1	TRBV6-6	.	TRBD2	CASSRAGVPNNEQFF	TGTGCCAGCAGCAGAGCGGGGGTTCCCAACAATGAGCAGTTCTTC
TRBJ2-1	TRBV7-2	few	TRBD2	CASSWSGGGYNEQFF	TGTGCCAGCAGCTGGAGCGGGGGGGGTTACAATGAGCAGTTCTTC
TRBJ1-1	TRBV7-9	.	.	CASSPGIVGTEAFF	TGTGCCAGCAGTCCCGGGATCGTGGGCACTGAAGCTTTCTTT
TRBJ2-1	TRBV11-2	few	.	CASSSRRDNQFF	TGTGCCAGCAGCTCCCGCCGGGACAACCAGTTCTTC
TRBJ2-3	TRBV4-1	.	.	CASSQDPVGASTDTQYF	TGCGCCAGCAGCCAAGACCCAGTGGGGGCCAGCACAGATACGCAGTATTTT
TRBJ2-1	TRBV7-2	few	TRBD2	CASSLDVLAGDPVF	TGTGCCAGCAGCTTAGACGTTCTAGCGGGGGACCCGGTCTTC
TRBJ2-4	TRBV4-3	many	.	CASSQGPSDIQYF	TGCGCCAGCAGCCAAGGACCCTCAGACATTCAGTACTTC
TRBJ1-5	TRBV7-2	.	.	CASSLGDFAGQPQHF	TGTGCCAGCAGCTTAGGGGACTTTGCGGGTCAGCCCCAGCATTTT
TRBJ2-2	TRBV5-4	.	.	CATLGPSGTGELFF	TGTGCCACCCTCGGCCCTTCGGGCACCGGGGAGCTGTTTTTT
TRBJ1-1	TRBV19	.	TRBD1	CASSYRGQPRDTEAFF	TGTGCCAGTAGCTACCGGGGACAGCCGAGGGACACTGAAGCTTTCTTT